Listed here are 2 T cell receptor beta chains from one sample, sequenced in a study of T cell repertoires in cytomegalovirus infection. These receptors have no identified antigens. TCRdb analysed the reads with MiXCR anew, one entry per CDR3 protein. The data hold 650,000 to 900,000 distinct CDR3 sequences, with about 28% observed a single time. This material consisted of cultured CD8+ T cells from PBMCs, taken from culture after CMV antigen stimulation. The receptors here all came from a human donor in good health (CMV status not recorded). Some clones in this sample may be carry-over from other donors' samples.

The V and J genes are TRBV7-9 and TRBJ2-3; no clear D. Per germline, CDR1 SEHNR and CDR2 FQNEAQ (reference sequence). Between the trimmed V and J ends, which lost 8 bases and 6 bases, there was a span of 12 bases. The CDR3 contains 12 residues. Written as DNA, the CDR3 is TGTGCCAGCTTCTCCCAATTGGATACGCAGTATTTT. It yields the protein CASFSQLDTQYF.

Only a few counts were recorded for this clonotype. In DNA form, the CDR3 reads TGTGCCAGCAGTTTAGGATTCAGCTCCTACAATGAGCAGTTCTTC. Translated: CASSLGFSSYNEQFF. V gene TRBV27 combines with J gene TRBJ2-1; D is ambiguous. Per the germline V gene, CDR1 is MNHEY and CDR2 is SMNVEV (reference sequence). This CDR3 has 15 residues. With 2 bases removed from V and 0 bases from J, the gap between germline ends came to 8 bases.